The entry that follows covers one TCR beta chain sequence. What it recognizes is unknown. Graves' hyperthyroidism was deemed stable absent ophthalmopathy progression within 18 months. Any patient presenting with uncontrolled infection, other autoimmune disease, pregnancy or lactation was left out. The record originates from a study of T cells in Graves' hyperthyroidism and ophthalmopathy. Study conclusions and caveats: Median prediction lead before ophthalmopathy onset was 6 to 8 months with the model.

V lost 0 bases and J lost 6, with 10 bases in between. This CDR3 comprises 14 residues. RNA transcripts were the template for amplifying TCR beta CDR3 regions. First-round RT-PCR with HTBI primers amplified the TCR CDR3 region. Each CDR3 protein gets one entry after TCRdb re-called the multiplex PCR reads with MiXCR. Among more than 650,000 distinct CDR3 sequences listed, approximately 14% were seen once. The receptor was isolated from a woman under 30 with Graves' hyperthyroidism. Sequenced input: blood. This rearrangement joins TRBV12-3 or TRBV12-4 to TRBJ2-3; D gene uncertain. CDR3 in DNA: TGTGCCAGCAGTTTAGCGGGTTTCGTGGATACGCAGTATTTT. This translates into CASSLAGFVDTQYF.